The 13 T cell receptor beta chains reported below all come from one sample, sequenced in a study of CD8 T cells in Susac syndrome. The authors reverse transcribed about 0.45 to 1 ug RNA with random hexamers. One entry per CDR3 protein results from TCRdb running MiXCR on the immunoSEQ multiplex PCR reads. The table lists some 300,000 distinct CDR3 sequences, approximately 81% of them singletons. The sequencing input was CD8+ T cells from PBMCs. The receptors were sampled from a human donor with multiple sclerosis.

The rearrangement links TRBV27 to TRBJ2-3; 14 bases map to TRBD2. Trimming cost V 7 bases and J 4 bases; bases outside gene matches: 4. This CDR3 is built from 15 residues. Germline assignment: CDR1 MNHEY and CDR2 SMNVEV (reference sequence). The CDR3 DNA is TGTGCCAGCACCTCGGGACTAGCGGGAGCAGATACGCAGTATTTT. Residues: CASTSGLAGADTQYF.

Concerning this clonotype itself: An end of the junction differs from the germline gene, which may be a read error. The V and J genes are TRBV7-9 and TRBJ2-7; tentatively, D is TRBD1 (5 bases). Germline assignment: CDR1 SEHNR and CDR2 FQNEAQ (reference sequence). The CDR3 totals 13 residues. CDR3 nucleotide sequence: TGTGCCGGCAGGTCGGACATAGTAGGCGAGCAGTACTTC. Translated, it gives CAGRSDIVGEQYF.

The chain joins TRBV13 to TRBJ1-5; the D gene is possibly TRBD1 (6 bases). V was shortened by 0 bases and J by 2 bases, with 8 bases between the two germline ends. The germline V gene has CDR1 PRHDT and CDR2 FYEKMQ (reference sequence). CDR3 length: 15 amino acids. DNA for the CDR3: TGTGCCAGCAGCTTAGGCCGACAGGGCAATCAGCCCCAGCATTTT. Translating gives CASSLGRQGNQPQHF.

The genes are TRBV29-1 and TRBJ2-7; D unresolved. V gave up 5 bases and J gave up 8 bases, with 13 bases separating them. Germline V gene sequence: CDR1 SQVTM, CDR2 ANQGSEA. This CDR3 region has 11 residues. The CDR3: CSVTGRNQQYF. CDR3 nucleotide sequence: TGCAGCGTTACCGGACGGAACCAGCAGTACTTC.

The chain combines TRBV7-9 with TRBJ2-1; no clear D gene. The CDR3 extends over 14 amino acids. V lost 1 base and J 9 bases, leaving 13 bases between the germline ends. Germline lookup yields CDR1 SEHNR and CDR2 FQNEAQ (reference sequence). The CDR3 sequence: CASSLEDRRSEQFF. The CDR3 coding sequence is TGTGCCAGCAGCTTAGAAGATCGCCGAAGTGAGCAGTTCTTC.

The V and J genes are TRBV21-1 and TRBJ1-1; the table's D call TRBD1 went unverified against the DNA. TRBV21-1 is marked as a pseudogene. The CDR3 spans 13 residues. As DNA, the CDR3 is TGTGCCAGCAGCAAAGAGTGGGACAATTCGGCTTTCTTT. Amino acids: CASSKEWDNSAFF.

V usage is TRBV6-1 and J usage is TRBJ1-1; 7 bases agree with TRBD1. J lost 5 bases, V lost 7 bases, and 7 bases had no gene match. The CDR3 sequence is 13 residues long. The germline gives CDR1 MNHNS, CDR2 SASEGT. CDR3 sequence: CASNRGRETEAFF. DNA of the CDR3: TGTGCCAGCAATAGGGGGCGAGAAACTGAAGCTTTCTTT.

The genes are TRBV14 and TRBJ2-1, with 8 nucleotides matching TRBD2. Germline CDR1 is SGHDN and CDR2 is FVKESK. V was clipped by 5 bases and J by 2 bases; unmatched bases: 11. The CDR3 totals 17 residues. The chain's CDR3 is CASSFPTPGRAYNEQFF. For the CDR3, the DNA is TGTGCCAGCAGCTTCCCGACCCCCGGGAGGGCCTACAATGAGCAGTTCTTC.

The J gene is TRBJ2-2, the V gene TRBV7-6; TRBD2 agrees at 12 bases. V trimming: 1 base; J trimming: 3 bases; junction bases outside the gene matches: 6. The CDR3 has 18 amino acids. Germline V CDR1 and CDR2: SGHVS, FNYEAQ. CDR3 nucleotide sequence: TGTGCCAGCAGCTTAGAGGCTAGCGGGAGGGAAGACACCGGGGAGCTGTTTTTT. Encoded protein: CASSLEASGREDTGELFF.

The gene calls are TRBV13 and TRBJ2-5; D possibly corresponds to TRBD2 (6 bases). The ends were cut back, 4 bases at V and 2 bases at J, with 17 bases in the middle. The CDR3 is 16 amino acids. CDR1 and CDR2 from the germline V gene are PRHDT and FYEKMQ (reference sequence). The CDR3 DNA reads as TGTGCCAGCAGCTCCCGGGACGCCGGAGGGCAAGAGACCCAGTACTTC. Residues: CASSSRDAGGQETQYF.

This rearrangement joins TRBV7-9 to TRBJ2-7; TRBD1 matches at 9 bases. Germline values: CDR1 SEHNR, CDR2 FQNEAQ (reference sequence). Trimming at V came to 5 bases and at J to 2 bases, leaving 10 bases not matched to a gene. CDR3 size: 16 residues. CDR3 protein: CASSGYRGQGTYEQYF. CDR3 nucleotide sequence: TGTGCCAGCAGCGGCTACCGAGGACAGGGGACCTACGAGCAGTACTTC. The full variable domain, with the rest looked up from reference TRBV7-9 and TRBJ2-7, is DTGVSQNPRHKITKRGQNVTFRCDPISEHNRLYWYRQTLGQGPEFLTYFQNEAQLEKSRLLSDRFSAERPKGSFSTLEIQRTEQGDSAMYLCASSGYRGQGTYEQYFGPGTRLTVT.

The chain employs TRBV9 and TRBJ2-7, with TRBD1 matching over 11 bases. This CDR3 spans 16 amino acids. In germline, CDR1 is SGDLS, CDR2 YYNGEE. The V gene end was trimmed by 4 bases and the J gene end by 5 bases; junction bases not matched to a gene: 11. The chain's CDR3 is CASSLRTGGGQDEQYF. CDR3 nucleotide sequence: TGTGCCAGCAGCCTACGGACAGGGGGCGGACAGGACGAGCAGTACTTC.

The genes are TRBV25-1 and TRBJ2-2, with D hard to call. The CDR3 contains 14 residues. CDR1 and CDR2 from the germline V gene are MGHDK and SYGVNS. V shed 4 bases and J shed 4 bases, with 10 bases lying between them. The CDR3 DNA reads TGTGCCAGCAGTGTGGGGTCGGGCACCGGGGAGCTGTTTTTT. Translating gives CASSVGSGTGELFF.